This T cell receptor (beta chain) was sequenced during a study of T cell responses to AZD1222 COVID-19 vaccine. A note on this clone: Its antigen is currently unknown.

General study findings and limits: Most donors were white British, females outnumbered males, and clonal diversity was possibly underestimated.

Sequencing used immunoSEQ multiplex PCR; TCRdb keeps in-frame clones, though not all of them. Here the sample spans 100,000 to 150,000 clones, around 92% being singletons. The source is an adult in good health. The source was peripheral blood, collected on day 0 of AZD1222 vaccination.

In DNA form, the CDR3 reads TGTGCCAGTCGAAGGGAGAGGAGGTCAGATACGCAGTATTTT. Amino acids: CASRRERRSDTQYF. The rearrangement links TRBV27 to TRBJ2-3, with TRBD2 as a possible D gene (5 bases). The CDR3 has 14 residues. With 9 bases removed from V and 4 bases from J, the gap between germline ends came to 17 bases. The germline gives CDR1 MNHEY, CDR2 SMNVEV (reference sequence).